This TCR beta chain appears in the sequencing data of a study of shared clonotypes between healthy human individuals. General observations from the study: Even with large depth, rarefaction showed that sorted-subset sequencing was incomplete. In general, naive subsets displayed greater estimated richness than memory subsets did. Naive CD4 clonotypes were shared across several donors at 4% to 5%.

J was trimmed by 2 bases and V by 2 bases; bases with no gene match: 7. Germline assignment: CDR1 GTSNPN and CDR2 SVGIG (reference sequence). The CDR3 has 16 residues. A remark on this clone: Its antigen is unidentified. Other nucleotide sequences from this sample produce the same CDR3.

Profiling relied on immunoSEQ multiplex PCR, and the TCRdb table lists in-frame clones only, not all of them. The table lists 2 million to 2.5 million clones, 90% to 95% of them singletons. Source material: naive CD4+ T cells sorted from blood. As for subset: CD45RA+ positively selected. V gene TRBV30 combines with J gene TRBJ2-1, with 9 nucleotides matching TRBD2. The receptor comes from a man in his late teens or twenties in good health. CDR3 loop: CAWSPPGLATYNEQFF. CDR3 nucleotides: TGTGCCTGGAGTCCGCCGGGACTAGCTACCTACAATGAGCAGTTCTTC.